What follows is one TCR beta chain and its context. These data belong to a study of blood T cell repertoires in COVID-19. Study context: Collection of acute and convalescent COVID-19 samples took place in the United States, Italy and Spain. Sample material is recorded as cDNA or gDNA derived from T cells, B-cell-depleted T cells, or PBMCs.

Per the authors' pipeline: By means of reference gene primer amplification, nucleated cell counts were estimated. The assay was immunoSEQ multiplex PCR, and TCRdb's table has in-frame clones only and misses some. Clone size and V and J calls were adopted from that table, with D and trimming inferred from the DNA. There are around 100,000 clones in the sample; around nine tenths occur only once, and about 3% lies in the top ten. Trimming took off 6 bases at V and 5 bases at J, with 11 bases between the two ends. The CDR3 extends over 13 amino acids. Germline V lookup: CDR1 MNHEY, CDR2 SVGAGI. This receptor was identified in a human donor in a cohort sampled during active COVID-19. The chain joins TRBV6-5 to TRBJ1-5; D not certain. The sequencing sample was made of peripheral blood. This CDR3 reads CASSLGPHQPQHF. CDR3 nucleotides: TGTGCCAGCAGCCTCGGTCCGCATCAGCCCCAGCATTTT.